These T cell receptor beta chains were read from a single sample in a study of control samples from healthy donors and cancer patients. Clones were read by immunoSEQ multiplex PCR, and TCRdb kept only the in-frame ones, dropping some. This sample has around 100,000 clones, with around nine tenths found just once. Sample: blood. These TCRs come from a man in his thirties or forties in good health. CDR3s include the opening cysteine and the closing phenylalanine or tryptophan. The D gene is left open where the match is weak. Size values are once, few and many counts, or a class for expanded clones, and some rows have none.

v_call: TRBV6-5
clone_size: -
j_call: TRBJ2-3
d_call: -
cdr3_aa: CASSYSRNRFTDTQYF
cdr3_nt: TGTGCCAGCAGTTACAGCAGGAATCGTTTCACAGATACGCAGTATTTT

v_call: TRBV6-5
clone_size: -
j_call: TRBJ2-7
d_call: -
cdr3_aa: CASSFGQPSYEQYF
cdr3_nt: TGTGCCAGCAGTTTTGGACAGCCCTCCTACGAGCAGTACTTC

v_call: TRBV29-1
clone_size: -
j_call: TRBJ2-7
d_call: TRBD2
cdr3_aa: CSVVGEREVYEQYF
cdr3_nt: TGCAGCGTCGTGGGGGAGCGGGAGGTTTACGAGCAGTACTTC

v_call: TRBV11-2
clone_size: -
j_call: TRBJ2-1
d_call: -
cdr3_aa: CASSPSVYNEQFF
cdr3_nt: TGTGCCAGCAGCCCCAGCGTCTACAATGAGCAGTTCTTC

v_call: TRBV4-2
clone_size: few
j_call: TRBJ2-7
d_call: TRBD2
cdr3_aa: CASSQDTASGDYEQYF
cdr3_nt: TGTGCCAGCAGCCAAGATACGGCTAGCGGGGATTACGAGCAGTACTTC

v_call: TRBV2
clone_size: -
j_call: TRBJ1-1
d_call: TRBD1
cdr3_aa: CASREGQGLGTEAFF
cdr3_nt: TGTGCCAGCAGGGAGGGACAGGGGTTGGGCACTGAAGCTTTCTTT

v_call: TRBV9
clone_size: -
j_call: TRBJ2-3
d_call: -
cdr3_aa: CASSVAPHSTDTQYF
cdr3_nt: TGTGCCAGCAGCGTAGCCCCCCATAGCACAGATACGCAGTATTTT

v_call: TRBV19
clone_size: -
j_call: TRBJ2-1
d_call: -
cdr3_aa: CASSLGMASSYNEQFF
cdr3_nt: TGTGCCAGTAGTCTGGGGATGGCCAGCTCCTACAATGAGCAGTTCTTC

v_call: TRBV10-3
clone_size: few
j_call: TRBJ2-3
d_call: TRBD2
cdr3_aa: CAIRVTGGRISDTQYF
cdr3_nt: TGTGCCATCAGGGTCACGGGAGGGAGAATTTCAGATACGCAGTATTTT

v_call: TRBV7-9
clone_size: -
j_call: TRBJ2-3
d_call: -
cdr3_aa: CASSLTQTTDTQYF
cdr3_nt: TGTGCCAGCAGCTTGACACAAACCACAGATACGCAGTATTTT

v_call: TRBV28
clone_size: -
j_call: TRBJ1-2
d_call: -
cdr3_aa: CASSMGGDGYTF
cdr3_nt: TGTGCCAGTAGTATGGGGGGAGACGGCTACACCTTC

v_call: TRBV2
clone_size: few
j_call: TRBJ1-1
d_call: TRBD1
cdr3_aa: CASSEGVGGTGGNTEAFF
cdr3_nt: TGTGCCAGCAGTGAAGGGGTCGGTGGGACAGGGGGGAACACTGAAGCTTTCTTT

v_call: TRBV19
clone_size: -
j_call: TRBJ1-1
d_call: -
cdr3_aa: CASTHGSFKNTEAFF
cdr3_nt: TGTGCCAGCACCCATGGCAGCTTTAAGAACACTGAAGCTTTCTTT

v_call: TRBV7-9
clone_size: -
j_call: TRBJ2-5
d_call: TRBD2
cdr3_aa: CASSDRLAGETQYF
cdr3_nt: TGTGCCAGCAGCGACAGACTAGCGGGAGAGACCCAGTACTTC

v_call: TRBV24-1
clone_size: -
j_call: TRBJ2-3
d_call: -
cdr3_aa: CATSDLQTFGWSTDTQYF
cdr3_nt: TGTGCCACCAGTGATTTGCAAACGTTTGGGTGGAGCACAGATACGCAGTATTTT

v_call: TRBV18
clone_size: once
j_call: TRBJ1-3
d_call: -
cdr3_aa: CASSPPSSSGNTIYF
cdr3_nt: TGTGCCAGCTCACCACCTTCAAGCTCTGGAAACACCATATATTTT

v_call: TRBV27
clone_size: -
j_call: TRBJ2-6
d_call: -
cdr3_aa: CASSRDSTSGANVLTF
cdr3_nt: TGTGCCAGCAGCCGGGACTCCACCTCTGGGGCCAACGTCCTGACTTTC

v_call: TRBV5-1
clone_size: -
j_call: TRBJ1-4
d_call: TRBD1
cdr3_aa: CASSETGVLNEKLFF
cdr3_nt: TGCGCCAGCAGCGAAACAGGGGTCCTTAATGAAAAACTGTTTTTT

v_call: TRBV12-5
clone_size: once
j_call: TRBJ1-2
d_call: -
cdr3_aa: CASGPDPDLTNGYTF
cdr3_nt: TGTGCTAGTGGTCCCGACCCGGACTTAACCAATGGCTACACCTTC

v_call: TRBV5-4
clone_size: -
j_call: TRBJ1-4
d_call: TRBD1
cdr3_aa: CASSGGQINEKLFF
cdr3_nt: TGTGCCAGCAGCGGGGGACAGATTAATGAAAAACTGTTTTTT

v_call: TRBV5-6
clone_size: once
j_call: TRBJ1-6
d_call: -
cdr3_aa: CASSPRRVNSPLHF
cdr3_nt: TGTGCCAGCAGCCCCCGACGGGTAAATTCACCCCTCCACTTT

v_call: TRBV24-1
clone_size: -
j_call: TRBJ2-7
d_call: TRBD1
cdr3_aa: CATSDRDRGQAPEQYF
cdr3_nt: TGTGCCACCAGTGATCGAGACAGGGGGCAAGCTCCCGAGCAGTACTTC

v_call: TRBV5-6
clone_size: -
j_call: TRBJ1-1
d_call: TRBD1
cdr3_aa: CASSLAGQVNTEAFF
cdr3_nt: TGTGCCAGCAGCTTGGCTGGACAGGTTAACACTGAAGCTTTCTTT

v_call: TRBV4-1
clone_size: -
j_call: TRBJ1-1
d_call: TRBD1
cdr3_aa: CASSQVQGAAFF
cdr3_nt: TGCGCCAGCAGCCAAGTGCAGGGGGCGGCTTTCTTT

v_call: TRBV28
clone_size: -
j_call: TRBJ1-4
d_call: -
cdr3_aa: CASSQITGSNEKLFF
cdr3_nt: TGTGCCAGCAGCCAGATCACCGGTTCCAATGAAAAACTGTTTTTT

v_call: TRBV2
clone_size: -
j_call: TRBJ1-4
d_call: -
cdr3_aa: CASRRIMPINEKLFF
cdr3_nt: TGTGCCAGCCGTCGGATCATGCCCATAAATGAAAAACTGTTTTTT

v_call: TRBV14
clone_size: -
j_call: TRBJ2-5
d_call: -
cdr3_aa: CASSQTGRGGETQYF
cdr3_nt: TGTGCCAGCAGCCAGACAGGACGGGGCGGGGAGACCCAGTACTTC

v_call: TRBV25-1
clone_size: -
j_call: TRBJ1-2
d_call: TRBD1
cdr3_aa: CASSETPRGSGYTF
cdr3_nt: TGTGCCAGCAGTGAAACTCCCAGGGGGTCTGGCTACACCTTC

v_call: TRBV7-3
clone_size: -
j_call: TRBJ2-7
d_call: -
cdr3_aa: CASSPRPAEEQYF
cdr3_nt: TGTGCCAGCAGCCCCCGCCCGGCGGAGGAGCAGTACTTC

v_call: TRBV29-1
clone_size: -
j_call: TRBJ1-1
d_call: -
cdr3_aa: CSVRTVNTEAFF
cdr3_nt: TGCAGCGTCAGGACGGTGAACACTGAAGCTTTCTTT

v_call: TRBV24-1
clone_size: -
j_call: TRBJ2-1
d_call: TRBD2
cdr3_aa: CATSDPGSSGSYNEQFF
cdr3_nt: TGTGCCACCAGTGACCCTGGGTCTAGCGGTTCCTACAATGAGCAGTTCTTC

v_call: TRBV15
clone_size: -
j_call: TRBJ1-1
d_call: TRBD1
cdr3_aa: CATSSPGTGDTEAFF
cdr3_nt: TGTGCCACCAGCAGCCCCGGGACAGGGGATACTGAAGCTTTCTTT

v_call: TRBV4-2
clone_size: -
j_call: TRBJ2-5
d_call: TRBD2
cdr3_aa: CASSQVLAGGLNGTQYF
cdr3_nt: TGTGCCAGCAGCCAAGTCCTAGCGGGAGGATTAAATGGGACCCAGTACTTC

v_call: TRBV5-1
clone_size: -
j_call: TRBJ2-1
d_call: -
cdr3_aa: CASSLGQVNEQFF
cdr3_nt: TGCGCCAGCAGCTTGGGGCAGGTCAATGAGCAGTTCTTC

v_call: TRBV28
clone_size: once
j_call: TRBJ1-5
d_call: -
cdr3_aa: CASSLYGLNQPQHF
cdr3_nt: TGTGCCAGCAGTTTGTATGGGCTTAATCAGCCCCAGCATTTT

v_call: TRBV5-1
clone_size: -
j_call: TRBJ1-3
d_call: -
cdr3_aa: CASSLGDLPGNTIYF
cdr3_nt: TGCGCCAGCAGCTTGGGGGACCTACCTGGAAACACCATATATTTT

v_call: TRBV21-1
clone_size: -
j_call: TRBJ1-1
d_call: -
cdr3_aa: CASSKCGEAFF
cdr3_nt: TGTGCCAGCAGCAAGTGCGGTGAAGCTTTCTTT

v_call: TRBV9
clone_size: -
j_call: TRBJ2-4
d_call: -
cdr3_aa: CASSEKTSRNIQYF
cdr3_nt: TGTGCCAGCAGCGAAAAGACTTCTAGAAACATTCAGTACTTC

v_call: TRBV3-1/TRBV3-2
clone_size: -
j_call: TRBJ2-7
d_call: TRBD2
cdr3_aa: CASSQEGLAKREQYF
cdr3_nt: TGTGCCAGCAGCCAGGAGGGACTAGCGAAGAGGGAGCAGTACTTC

v_call: TRBV10-3
clone_size: -
j_call: TRBJ1-1
d_call: -
cdr3_aa: CAISESVSKAFF
cdr3_nt: TGTGCCATCAGTGAGTCGGTTAGTAAAGCTTTCTTT

v_call: TRBV7-2
clone_size: -
j_call: TRBJ2-7
d_call: TRBD1
cdr3_aa: CASSLGAGGLRSYEQYF
cdr3_nt: TGTGCCAGCAGCTTAGGGGCAGGGGGTTTAAGGTCCTACGAGCAGTACTTC

v_call: TRBV24-1
clone_size: -
j_call: TRBJ2-7
d_call: TRBD1
cdr3_aa: CATSEDRDRPDEQYF
cdr3_nt: TGTGCCACCAGTGAGGACCGGGACAGGCCGGACGAGCAGTACTTC

v_call: TRBV3-1/TRBV3-2
clone_size: few
j_call: TRBJ1-2
d_call: -
cdr3_aa: CASSQIGANYGYTF
cdr3_nt: TGTGCCAGCAGCCAGATAGGGGCTAACTATGGCTACACCTTC

v_call: TRBV27
clone_size: once
j_call: TRBJ2-3
d_call: -
cdr3_aa: CATIRTDTQYF
cdr3_nt: TGTGCCACTATCCGCACAGATACGCAGTATTTT

v_call: TRBV7-2
clone_size: -
j_call: TRBJ2-5
d_call: -
cdr3_aa: CASSSKLGNGETQYF
cdr3_nt: TGTGCCAGCAGCTCAAAACTAGGAAATGGAGAGACCCAGTACTTC

v_call: TRBV5-4
clone_size: -
j_call: TRBJ2-7
d_call: -
cdr3_aa: CASSIRQVAEQYF
cdr3_nt: TGTGCCAGCAGCATACGACAGGTAGCCGAGCAGTACTTC

v_call: TRBV28
clone_size: -
j_call: TRBJ2-3
d_call: -
cdr3_aa: CASSLGLAGIDTQYF
cdr3_nt: TGTGCCAGCAGCCTGGGACTGGCGGGCATTGATACGCAGTATTTT

v_call: TRBV2
clone_size: -
j_call: TRBJ1-1
d_call: -
cdr3_aa: CASSESTGVEAFF
cdr3_nt: TGTGCCAGCAGTGAATCGACAGGAGTTGAAGCTTTCTTT

v_call: TRBV7-6
clone_size: -
j_call: TRBJ1-6
d_call: -
cdr3_aa: CASSLEVTGVNSPLHF
cdr3_nt: TGTGCCAGCAGCTTAGAAGTGACTGGGGTTAATTCACCCCTCCACTTT

v_call: TRBV13
clone_size: -
j_call: TRBJ1-1
d_call: -
cdr3_aa: CASSPGTDGIGTEAFF
cdr3_nt: TGTGCCAGCAGCCCAGGGACCGATGGGATAGGGACTGAAGCTTTCTTT

v_call: TRBV27
clone_size: -
j_call: TRBJ1-2
d_call: TRBD1
cdr3_aa: CASSLQGNYGYTF
cdr3_nt: TGTGCCAGCAGCCTACAGGGGAACTATGGCTACACCTTC

v_call: TRBV2
clone_size: -
j_call: TRBJ2-1
d_call: TRBD2
cdr3_aa: CASSEWGGSTYNEQFF
cdr3_nt: TGTGCCAGCAGTGAATGGGGCGGGAGTACCTACAATGAGCAGTTCTTC

v_call: TRBV23-1
clone_size: few
j_call: TRBJ2-7
d_call: -
cdr3_aa: CASRESGTSYEQYF
cdr3_nt: TGCGCCAGCAGAGAATCCGGGACATCCTACGAGCAGTACTTC

v_call: TRBV7-3
clone_size: once
j_call: TRBJ2-7
d_call: TRBD1
cdr3_aa: CASSPAGGTYEQYF
cdr3_nt: TGTGCCAGCAGCCCGGCAGGGGGAACCTACGAGCAGTACTTC